This record looks at one T cell receptor (beta chain) sequence and its context. This receptor's antigen is unknown. Base quality data are lacking; no much larger clone is found one base away. The library was obtained by PCR. Sequencing instrument: Illumina HiSeq 2500. Molecular barcoding was employed in the preparation of TCR libraries, with unique molecular identifiers being used to normalize TCRbeta repertoire quantification. TCRdb reran the public reads through fastp at Q25 and MiXCR, keeping productive beta chains. Each entry is one CDR3 protein sequence, shown with its most common DNA and genes. For this sample the table gives about 440,000 distinct CDR3 sequences, of which roughly two fifths were detected only once. The ten largest clonotypes hold around 29% of the sample. The data were taken from a study of T-cell reconstitution after alpha-beta-depleted transplantation in children (dated by TCRdb to the mid-2010s). For the wider study: Using TCR repertoire profiling, the study followed T-cell immune reconstitution in a quantitative way in children after TCRalphabeta/CD19-depleted allogeneic hematopoietic cell transplantation. General study outcomes and caveats: About two months after transplant, the apparently early recovery of alphabetaT-cell counts reportedly depended on just several hundred clones that had expanded rapidly and came from non-depleted graft cells. In some patients, the high TCRbeta diversity seen at day 60 was put down to recipient T cells and intrathymic progenitors that had survived conditioning. Hyperexpanded clone frequencies declined over subsequent months; after one year, T-cell counts and TCRbeta diversity were mostly attributed to newly produced T cells.

Reading the label with the study, this specimen's treatment or condition is: allogeneic hematopoietic cell transplantation with graft depleted of TCRalphabeta T cells and CD19 B cells. Transplant recipients were children who received TCRalphabeta/CD19-depleted allogeneic hematopoietic cell grafts. Inclusive of the bounding cysteine and phenylalanine, the CDR3 is 13 residues long. Just CDR3 DNA is preserved here, 39 bases in frame from base 1. Trimming at the junction amounts to 7 bases on V and 7 bases on J, and the germline ends lie 16 bases apart. The source was PBMCs, collected before TCRalphabeta/CD19-depleted stem cell transplant. The V and J segments used are TRBV12-3 or TRBV12-4 and TRBJ1-1; a weak D assignment points to TRBD1 (6 bases agree). The sequence was collected from a girl aged 2-9 years with aplastic anemia, due to receive a stem cell transplant. Read as DNA, the sequence is TGTGCCAGCACCTCTTGGGGGCGGAGTGAAGCTTTCTTT. This yields the protein CASTSWGRSEAFF.